These T cell receptor beta chains were read from a single sample in a study of beta chain features in type 1 diabetes. Profiling relied on immunoSEQ multiplex PCR, and the TCRdb table lists in-frame clones only, not all of them. The table includes 300,000 to 400,000 clones, roughly 12% detected once. Sequencing was done on a sample of naive CD4+ T cells from blood. The receptors originated from a woman in her late teens or twenties with type 1 diabetes. Both conserved end residues are part of each CDR3. A D gene is named only where the DNA matches it firmly. Some rows mark clone size as missing; the rest say once, few, many or name a class of expanded clone.

j_gene,v_gene,d_gene,abundance,CDR3nt,CDR3aa
TRBJ2-1,TRBV7-2,.,few,TGTGCCAGCAGCCCCTCCTACTACAATGAGCAGTTCTTC,CASSPSYYNEQFF
TRBJ1-1,TRBV29-1,.,.,TGCAGCGTTGTAAGGGGATTGAACACTGAAGCTTTCTTT,CSVVRGLNTEAFF
TRBJ1-2,TRBV9,.,.,TGTGCCAGCAGCGGAGCAGGGGCTTCGGTCTATGGCTACACCTTC,CASSGAGASVYGYTF
TRBJ2-1,TRBV4-1,TRBD2,.,TGCGCCAGCAGCCTGGGGGCGGGAGGCGCCCGCTATGAGCAGTTCTTC,CASSLGAGGARYEQFF
TRBJ2-1,TRBV9,TRBD1,few,TGTGCCAGCAGCGTAGGGGGACAGTCCGCGAATGAGCAGTTCTTC,CASSVGGQSANEQFF
TRBJ1-2,TRBV14,TRBD1,.,TGTGCCAGCAGCCACCCGACAGGGCAGGGTACCTTC,CASSHPTGQGTF
TRBJ2-7,TRBV27,TRBD2,.,TGTGCCAGCAGTCCGCGACTAGCGGGAGACGATCGGCAGTACTTC,CASSPRLAGDDRQYF
TRBJ2-3,TRBV28,TRBD2,few,TGTGCCAGCAGTTTGCCCGGGACTAGCGGCCGTGCGTATTTT,CASSLPGTSGRAYF
TRBJ1-5,TRBV19,.,.,TGTGCCAGTAGTCTGACAGAGAATCAGCCCCAGCATTTT,CASSLTENQPQHF
TRBJ2-4,TRBV18,.,.,TGTGCCAGCTCACCCGTGTCCATCCCGAGGGCAAACATTCAGTACTTC,CASSPVSIPRANIQYF
TRBJ2-5,TRBV30,TRBD1,.,TGTGCCTGGGGGACAGGGGAGACCCAGTACTTC,CAWGTGETQYF
TRBJ1-1,TRBV7-8,TRBD1,few,TGTGCCAGCAGCTTAGCGGGACAGGGGGCCTGGGGGGCTTTCTTT,CASSLAGQGAWGAFF
TRBJ2-1,TRBV19,.,.,TGTGCCAGTAGTGTTAGCGGGGACAGCTCCTACAATGAGCAGTTCTTC,CASSVSGDSSYNEQFF
TRBJ2-3,TRBV27,.,few,TGTGCCAGCAGTCCCCCTTTGCGAGAAAGGGGGGGGCATACGCAGTATTTT,CASSPPLRERGGHTQYF
TRBJ2-5,TRBV7-9,.,few,TGTGCCAGCAGTAGGGGGTTACCGGAGACCCAGTACTTC,CASSRGLPETQYF
TRBJ1-5,TRBV15,TRBD1,few,TGTGCCACCAGCAGAGGTGGGACAGGGGGCAATCAGCCCCAGCATTTT,CATSRGGTGGNQPQHF
TRBJ2-2,TRBV5-1,.,.,TGCGCCAGCAGGGCCGGGACTCCGAACACCGGGGAGCTGTTTTTT,CASRAGTPNTGELFF
TRBJ1-1,TRBV29-1,.,few,TGCAGCGTTGAAAGGGGGACGAAGAACACTGAAGCTTTCTTT,CSVERGTKNTEAFF
TRBJ1-1,TRBV6-1,.,.,TGTGCCAGCAGATCGCCCGACAGCCCGAACACTGAAGCTTTCTTT,CASRSPDSPNTEAFF
TRBJ1-2,TRBV11-3,TRBD1,.,TGTGCCAGCAGCTTAGTTCCGGACAGGGAGTACACCTTC,CASSLVPDREYTF
TRBJ1-4,TRBV2,.,few,TGTGCCAGCTCTAAGACAGGACAAAATGAAAAACTGTTTTTT,CASSKTGQNEKLFF
TRBJ2-1,TRBV5-1,TRBD2,.,TGCGCCAGCAGCTTCGGACTAGCGGGAGATGGTGAGCAGTTCTTC,CASSFGLAGDGEQFF
TRBJ1-5,TRBV10-3,.,.,TGTGCCATCAGTGGGCAGGGGCTGGATCAGCCCCAGCATTTT,CAISGQGLDQPQHF
TRBJ2-5,TRBV11-2,TRBD2,few,TGTGCCAGCAGCCAGTTGCTAGCGGGAGGGATGGAGACCCAGTACTTC,CASSQLLAGGMETQYF
TRBJ1-3,TRBV28,.,.,TGTGCCAGCAGGGGCTCGGATCTCTCTGGAAACACCATATATTTT,CASRGSDLSGNTIYF
TRBJ2-1,TRBV11-2,.,few,TGTGCCAGCAGCCGGTCCTTCTCGAATGAGCAGTTCTTC,CASSRSFSNEQFF
TRBJ1-2,TRBV10-3,.,few,TGTGCCATCCATAATGGGGCGGACTATGGCTACACCTTC,CAIHNGADYGYTF
TRBJ2-6,TRBV7-9,TRBD1,.,TGTGCCAGCAGCTTAGCGGGACAGAGCTACTTCTCTGGGGCCAACGTCCTGACTTTC,CASSLAGQSYFSGANVLTF
TRBJ1-5,TRBV6-1,TRBD1,few,TGTGCCAGCAGAGTCACAGGGGGAAATCAGCCCCAGCATTTT,CASRVTGGNQPQHF
TRBJ1-4,TRBV6-5,TRBD1,.,TGTGCCAGCAGTGAGGGACAGGGGAATGAAAAACTGTTTTTT,CASSEGQGNEKLFF
TRBJ2-1,TRBV7-3,TRBD2,few,TGTGCCAGCAGCCCCCGACTAGCGGGAGTACAAGAGCAGTTCTTC,CASSPRLAGVQEQFF
TRBJ1-1,TRBV7-9,.,.,TGTGCCAGCAGCCGACAGGAGAACACTGAAGCTTTCTTT,CASSRQENTEAFF
TRBJ1-5,TRBV5-1,TRBD1,.,TGCGCCAGCAGCTTGGCCGGGACAGGGGGTCAGCCCCAGCATTTT,CASSLAGTGGQPQHF
TRBJ2-7,TRBV13,.,once,TGTGCCAGCAGCTCGAGCAAAACAGGGTTGTTAAGCGACGAGCAGTACTTC,CASSSSKTGLLSDEQYF
TRBJ2-5,TRBV5-1,.,.,TGCGCCAGCAGCTTGGGGACAGCTCAAGAGACCCAGTACTTC,CASSLGTAQETQYF
TRBJ2-3,TRBV9,TRBD1,few,TGTGCCAGCAGCGTACAGACAGGGCCGACAGATACGCAGTATTTT,CASSVQTGPTDTQYF
TRBJ1-1,TRBV5-1,TRBD1,few,TGCGCCAGCAGCCTTATTACAGGGGGCCTAGTCGCTGAAGCTTTCTTT,CASSLITGGLVAEAFF
TRBJ1-2,TRBV15,.,.,TGTGCCACCAGCGTAGGGGGGGCCTATGGCTACACCTTC,CATSVGGAYGYTF
TRBJ2-5,TRBV21-1,.,.,TGTGCCAGCAGCAAAAACCCCGACAGAGTTCTTCGGGAGACCCAGTACTTC,CASSKNPDRVLRETQYF
TRBJ1-5,TRBV29-1,.,few,TGCAGCGTTGGACAGACAAATCAGCCCCAGCATTTT,CSVGQTNQPQHF
TRBJ2-7,TRBV11-2,.,.,TGTGCCAGCAGCTCCCCACGCGGGAACTTTCACCACGAGCAGTACTTC,CASSSPRGNFHHEQYF
TRBJ2-5,TRBV5-1,TRBD2,few,TGCGCCAGCAGCGCAGGACTAGCGGGAATAGAGACCCAGTACTTC,CASSAGLAGIETQYF
TRBJ1-2,TRBV7-2,.,.,TGTGCCAGCAGCCCCTACAGCCGAGTTAACTATGGCTACACCTTC,CASSPYSRVNYGYTF
TRBJ2-1,TRBV30,TRBD2,few,TGTGCCTGGAGCATAACTGGGACTAGCGGGAGGGTCAATGAGCAGTTCTTC,CAWSITGTSGRVNEQFF
TRBJ1-1,TRBV19,TRBD1,few,TGTGCCAGTAGTCCAGACGGGGACAGAAGGACCACTGAAGCTTTCTTT,CASSPDGDRRTTEAFF
TRBJ2-7,TRBV6-5,.,.,TGTGCCAGCAGTTACAATGGGGCCCTCTACGAGCAGTACTTC,CASSYNGALYEQYF
TRBJ2-4,TRBV2,.,few,TGTGCCAGCAGCCCCGCAGGGACCAAAAACATTCAGTACTTC,CASSPAGTKNIQYF
TRBJ2-3,TRBV2,TRBD1,few,TGTGCCAGCAGGGCAGGGGGCAGCACAGATACGCAGTATTTT,CASRAGGSTDTQYF
TRBJ2-1,TRBV2,.,.,TGTGCCAGCTGCGCACAGTCCAATGAGCAGTTCTTC,CASCAQSNEQFF
TRBJ2-1,TRBV15,TRBD2,.,TGTGCCACCAGCAGCCCAGTCTGGGGGGGTGAGCAGTTCTTC,CATSSPVWGGEQFF
TRBJ2-5,TRBV2,.,few,TGTGCCAGCAGTGACGGGAGACTGGCCCGGTTACAGTACTTC,CASSDGRLARLQYF
TRBJ2-7,TRBV27,TRBD2,.,TGTGCCAGTAGACTAGCGGGAGTTGGTTACGAGCAGTACTTC,CASRLAGVGYEQYF
TRBJ1-2,TRBV5-4,.,few,TGTGCCAGCAGCTTGGGGACAGAAGCTAACTATGGCTACACCTTC,CASSLGTEANYGYTF
TRBJ2-1,TRBV9,TRBD2,few,TGTGCCAGCAGCGTAGGCGGGAAGCGGGAGGGCCGCAATGAGCAGTTCTTC,CASSVGGKREGRNEQFF
TRBJ2-5,TRBV5-1,TRBD1,.,TGCGCCAGCAGCTCCGGACAGGGGTCGGGAGAGACCCAGTACTTC,CASSSGQGSGETQYF
TRBJ2-5,TRBV9,TRBD2,.,TGTGCCAGCAGCGTAGGAGCGGGAGGCCCTCTTCAAGAGACCCAGTACTTC,CASSVGAGGPLQETQYF
TRBJ2-5,TRBV4-3,TRBD1,.,TGCGCCAGCAGCCAAGACCCCCTGACAGGGGAGACCCAGTACTTC,CASSQDPLTGETQYF